This T cell receptor beta chain was documented in a study of T cell repertoires in cytomegalovirus infection. Study-wide context: Carrying CMV and the relevant HLA type showed in public TCR beta signatures.

Germline CDR1 LNHNV, CDR2 YYDKDF (reference sequence). This CDR3 has 16 amino acids. V lost 5 bases to trimming and J lost 2 bases; unmatched junction nucleotides: 4. General observations from the study: What dominated the ex vivo response were HLA-C-restricted CMV-specific TCR beta clonotypes. Accumulated public TCR beta family frequency recognized individuals carrying CMV together with the relevant HLA.

There are a few counts of this clonotype. Antigen: not known. TCRdb redid the calling of the reads with MiXCR, one entry per CDR3 protein. The sample lists 250,000 to 300,000 distinct CDR3 sequences, 15% to 20% occurring once. This sequence joins TRBV15 and TRBJ2-3; the match to TRBD2 covers 13 bases. What was sequenced was CD8+ T cells from PBMCs. The receptor was isolated from a human donor in good health (CMV status not recorded). Some clones in this sample may be carry-over from other donors' samples. DNA of the CDR3: TGTGCCACCAGCGGGACTAGCGGGGCCTCCACAGATACGCAGTATTTT. Translated: CATSGTSGASTDTQYF.